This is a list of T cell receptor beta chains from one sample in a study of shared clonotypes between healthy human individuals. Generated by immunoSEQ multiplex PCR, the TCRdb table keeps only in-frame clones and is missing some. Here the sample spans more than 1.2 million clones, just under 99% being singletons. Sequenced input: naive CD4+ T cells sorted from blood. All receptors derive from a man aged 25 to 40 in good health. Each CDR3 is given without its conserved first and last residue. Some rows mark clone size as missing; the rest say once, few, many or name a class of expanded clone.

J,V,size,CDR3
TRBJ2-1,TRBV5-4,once,ASSLELAGTNEQF
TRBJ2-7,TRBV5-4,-,ASSLGVGLAGNPYEQY
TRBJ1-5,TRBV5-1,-,ASSLEGGFNQPQH
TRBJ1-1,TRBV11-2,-,ASSLAGGQGRSEAF
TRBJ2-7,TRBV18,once,ASSKTGEQY
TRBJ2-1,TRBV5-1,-,ASSLVANEQF
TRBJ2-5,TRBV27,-,ASSPLRLAGVDETQY
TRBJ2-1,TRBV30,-,AWSVRLAGEGSEQF
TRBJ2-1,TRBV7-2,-,ASSLKGEQF
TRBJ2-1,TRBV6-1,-,ASSERYNEQF
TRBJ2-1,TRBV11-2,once,ASSPQRLTGRYNEQF
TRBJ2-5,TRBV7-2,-,ASSLQGRETQY
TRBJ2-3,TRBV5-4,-,ASSPGGSGSADTQY
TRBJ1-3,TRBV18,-,ASSRNRASSSGNTIY
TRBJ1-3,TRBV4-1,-,ASSPHLGRSGNTIY
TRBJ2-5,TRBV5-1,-,ASSIGETQY
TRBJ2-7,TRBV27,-,ASSFTRQGEQY